This paragraph reports one TCR beta chain. The ends were cut back, 0 bases at V and 1 base at J, with 13 bases in the middle. There are 16 residues in the CDR3. Germline loops: CDR1 SGHRS, CDR2 YFSETQ. This entry comes from a study of OX40 agonist ivuxolimab in advanced cancers. Produced via immunoSEQ multiplex PCR; TCRdb's table is partial and in-frame only. The sample yields around 92,000 clones, 84% seen once. The chain combines TRBV5-1 with TRBJ1-1; TRBD1 is a possible D gene (5 bases). This receptor was taken from an adult with an advanced solid tumor such as melanoma, head and neck, liver or kidney cancer. Sequencing was performed on CD4+ or CD8+ T cells sorted from blood, taken in a trial of the OX40 agonist ivuxolimab. The CDR3 DNA reads as TGCGCCAGCAGCTTGGCCGGCTGGGACGGGAACACTGAAGCTTTCTTT. Amino acid sequence: CASSLAGWDGNTEAFF.